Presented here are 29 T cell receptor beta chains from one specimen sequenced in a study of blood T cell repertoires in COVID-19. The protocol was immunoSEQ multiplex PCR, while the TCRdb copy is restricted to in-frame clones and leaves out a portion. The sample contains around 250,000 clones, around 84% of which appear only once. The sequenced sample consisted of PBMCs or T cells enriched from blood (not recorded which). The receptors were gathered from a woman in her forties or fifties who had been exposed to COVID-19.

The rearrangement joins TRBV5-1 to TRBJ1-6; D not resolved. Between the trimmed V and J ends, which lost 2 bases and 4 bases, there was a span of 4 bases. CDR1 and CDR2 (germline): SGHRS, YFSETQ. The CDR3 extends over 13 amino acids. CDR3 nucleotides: TGCGCCAGCAGCTTTAATTATAATTCACCCCTCCACTTT. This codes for CASSFNYNSPLHF.

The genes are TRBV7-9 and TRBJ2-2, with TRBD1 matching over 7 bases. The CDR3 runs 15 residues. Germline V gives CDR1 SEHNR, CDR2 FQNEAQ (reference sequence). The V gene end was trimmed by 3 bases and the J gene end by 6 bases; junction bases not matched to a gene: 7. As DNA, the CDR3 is TGTGCCAGCAGCTTGGAGACAGGGTCGGCCGGGGAGCTGTTTTTT. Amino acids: CASSLETGSAGELFF. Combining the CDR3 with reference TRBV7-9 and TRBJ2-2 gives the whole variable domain DTGVSQNPRHKITKRGQNVTFRCDPISEHNRLYWYRQTLGQGPEFLTYFQNEAQLEKSRLLSDRFSAERPKGSFSTLEIQRTEQGDSAMYLCASSLETGSAGELFFGEGSRLTVL.

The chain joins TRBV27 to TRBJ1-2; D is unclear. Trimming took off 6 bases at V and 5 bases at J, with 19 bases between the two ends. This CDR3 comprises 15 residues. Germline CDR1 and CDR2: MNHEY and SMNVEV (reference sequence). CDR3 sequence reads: CASSPAGSPAYGYTF. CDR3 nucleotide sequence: TGTGCCAGCAGCCCCGCGGGATCCCCCGCTTATGGCTACACCTTC.

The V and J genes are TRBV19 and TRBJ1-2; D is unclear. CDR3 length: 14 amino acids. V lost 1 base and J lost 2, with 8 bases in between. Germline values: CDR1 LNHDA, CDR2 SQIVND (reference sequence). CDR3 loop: CASSIALSNYGYTF. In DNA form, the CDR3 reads TGTGCCAGTAGTATAGCCCTATCCAACTATGGCTACACCTTC.

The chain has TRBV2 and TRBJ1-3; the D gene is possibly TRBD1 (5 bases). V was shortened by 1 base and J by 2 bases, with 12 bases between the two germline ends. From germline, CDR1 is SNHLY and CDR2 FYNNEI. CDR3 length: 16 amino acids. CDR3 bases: TGTGCCAGCAGTGAAGTTGGTGGAGGGGCTGGAAACACCATATATTTT. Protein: CASSEVGGGAGNTIYF.

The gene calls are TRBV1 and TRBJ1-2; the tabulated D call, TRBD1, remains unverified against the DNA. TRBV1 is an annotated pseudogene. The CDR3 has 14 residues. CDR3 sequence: CTSPAVYRGKRSPF. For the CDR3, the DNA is TGCACCAGCCCAGCGGTCTACAGGGGTAAGAGGTCGCCCTTC.

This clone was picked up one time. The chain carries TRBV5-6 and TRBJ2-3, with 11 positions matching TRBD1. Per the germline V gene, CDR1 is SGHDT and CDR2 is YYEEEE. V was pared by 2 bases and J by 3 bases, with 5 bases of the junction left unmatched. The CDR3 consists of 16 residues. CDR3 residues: CASSFRTGGATDTQYF. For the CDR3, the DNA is TGTGCCAGCAGCTTCAGGACAGGGGGCGCGACAGATACGCAGTATTTT.

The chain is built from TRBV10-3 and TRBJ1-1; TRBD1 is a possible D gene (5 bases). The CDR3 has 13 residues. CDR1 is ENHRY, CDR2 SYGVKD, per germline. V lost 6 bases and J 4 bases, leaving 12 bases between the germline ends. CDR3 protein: CAISAGTLTEAFF. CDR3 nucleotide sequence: TGTGCCATCAGCGCGGGGACCCTCACTGAAGCTTTCTTT.

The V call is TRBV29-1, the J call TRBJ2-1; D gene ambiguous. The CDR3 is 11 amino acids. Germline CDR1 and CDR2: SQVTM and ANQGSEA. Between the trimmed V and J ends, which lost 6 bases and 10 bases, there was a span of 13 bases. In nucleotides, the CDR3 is TGCAGCGTCCGACAATTTAGGGAGCAGTTCTTC. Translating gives CSVRQFREQFF.

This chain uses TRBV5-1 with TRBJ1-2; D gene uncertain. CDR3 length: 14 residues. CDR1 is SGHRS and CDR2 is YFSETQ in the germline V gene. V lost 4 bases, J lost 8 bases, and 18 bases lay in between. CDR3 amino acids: CASSRGEGRKGYTF. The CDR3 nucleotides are TGCGCCAGCAGCCGCGGGGAGGGCCGAAAAGGCTACACCTTC.

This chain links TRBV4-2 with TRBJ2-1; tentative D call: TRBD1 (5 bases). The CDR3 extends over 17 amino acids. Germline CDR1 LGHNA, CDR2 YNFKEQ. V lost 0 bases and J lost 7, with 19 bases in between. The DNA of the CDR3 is TGTGCCAGCAGCCAAGATTGGGGCAGCTTTGATGGGAATGAGCAGTTCTTC. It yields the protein CASSQDWGSFDGNEQFF.

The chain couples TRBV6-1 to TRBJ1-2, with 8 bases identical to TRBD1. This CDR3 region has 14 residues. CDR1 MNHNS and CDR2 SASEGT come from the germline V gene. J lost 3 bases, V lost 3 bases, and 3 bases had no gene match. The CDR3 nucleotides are TGTGCCAGCAGTGACAGGGGGCTGCACTATGGCTACACCTTC. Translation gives CASSDRGLHYGYTF.

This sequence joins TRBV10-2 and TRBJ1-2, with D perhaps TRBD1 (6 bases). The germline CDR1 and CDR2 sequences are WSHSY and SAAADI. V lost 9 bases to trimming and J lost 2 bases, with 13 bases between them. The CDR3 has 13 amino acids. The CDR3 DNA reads TGCGCCAGTCGGGACACAGCCAACTATGGCTACACCTTC. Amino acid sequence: CASRDTANYGYTF.

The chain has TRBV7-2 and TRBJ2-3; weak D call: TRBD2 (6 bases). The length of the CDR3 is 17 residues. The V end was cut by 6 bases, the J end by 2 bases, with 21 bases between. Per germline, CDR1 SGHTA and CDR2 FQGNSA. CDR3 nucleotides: TGTGCCAGCAGTCCTCGAAGATTGGGACTCCTCACAGATACGCAGTATTTT. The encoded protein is CASSPRRLGLLTDTQYF.

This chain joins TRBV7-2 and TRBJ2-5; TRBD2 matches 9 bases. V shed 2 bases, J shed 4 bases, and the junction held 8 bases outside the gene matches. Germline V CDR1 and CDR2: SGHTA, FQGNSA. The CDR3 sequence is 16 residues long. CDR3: CASSLSFRGGGETQYF. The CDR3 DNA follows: TGTGCCAGCAGCTTAAGCTTTCGCGGGGGGGGAGAGACCCAGTACTTC.

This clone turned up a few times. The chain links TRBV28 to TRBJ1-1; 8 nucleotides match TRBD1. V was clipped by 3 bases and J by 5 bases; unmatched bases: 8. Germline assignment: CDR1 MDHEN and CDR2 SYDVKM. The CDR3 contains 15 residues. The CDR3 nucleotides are TGTGCCAGCAGTTTCTCAACAGGGGGACGGACTGAAGCTTTCTTT. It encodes CASSFSTGGRTEAFF.

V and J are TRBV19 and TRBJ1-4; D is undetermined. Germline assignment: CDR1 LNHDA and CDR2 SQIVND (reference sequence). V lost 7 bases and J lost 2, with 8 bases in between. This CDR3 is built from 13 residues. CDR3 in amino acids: CASTRGTNEKLFF. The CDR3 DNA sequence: TGTGCCAGTACGAGAGGGACTAATGAAAAACTGTTTTTT.

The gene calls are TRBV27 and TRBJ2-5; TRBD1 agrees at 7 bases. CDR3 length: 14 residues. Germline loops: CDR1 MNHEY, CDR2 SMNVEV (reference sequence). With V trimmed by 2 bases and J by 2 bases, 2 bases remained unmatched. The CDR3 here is CASSLSRGQETQYF. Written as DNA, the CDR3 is TGTGCCAGCAGTTTAAGCAGGGGGCAAGAGACCCAGTACTTC.

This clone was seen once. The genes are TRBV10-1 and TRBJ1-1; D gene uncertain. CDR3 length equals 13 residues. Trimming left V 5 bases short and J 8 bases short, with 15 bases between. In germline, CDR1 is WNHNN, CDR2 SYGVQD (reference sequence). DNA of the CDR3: TGCGCCAGCAGTCTTTCACCCACGGGAGAAGCTTTCTTT. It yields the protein CASSLSPTGEAFF.

The DNA for the CDR3 is TGTGCCAGCAGCCGAGGTAGGGGGCGAGACACCGGGGAGCTGTTTTTT. This translates into CASSRGRGRDTGELFF. The chain recombines TRBV7-8 with TRBJ2-2, with 7 bases aligning to TRBD1. The V gene's germline CDR1 is SGHVS and CDR2 FQNEAQ. V was pared by 5 bases and J by 3 bases, with 9 bases of the junction left unmatched. The CDR3 runs 16 residues.

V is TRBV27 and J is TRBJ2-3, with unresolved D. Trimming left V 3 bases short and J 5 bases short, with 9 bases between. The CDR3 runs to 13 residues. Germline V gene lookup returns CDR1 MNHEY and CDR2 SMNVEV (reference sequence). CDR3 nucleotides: TGTGCCAGCAGTTTTTATATAGAAGATACGCAGTATTTT. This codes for CASSFYIEDTQYF.

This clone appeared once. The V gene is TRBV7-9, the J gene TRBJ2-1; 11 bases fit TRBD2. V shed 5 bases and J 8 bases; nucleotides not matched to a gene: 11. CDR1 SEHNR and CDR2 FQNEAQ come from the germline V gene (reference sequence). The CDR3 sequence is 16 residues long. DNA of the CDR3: TGTGCCAGCAGCCCGACTAGCGGGGTAGGGAGATATGAGCAGTTCTTC. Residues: CASSPTSGVGRYEQFF.

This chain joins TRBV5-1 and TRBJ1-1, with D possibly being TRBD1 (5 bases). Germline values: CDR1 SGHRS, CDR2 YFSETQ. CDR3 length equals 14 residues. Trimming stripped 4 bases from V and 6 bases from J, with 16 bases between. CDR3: CASSPGPGGSEAFF. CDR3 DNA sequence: TGCGCCAGCAGCCCGGGCCCCGGGGGGTCTGAAGCTTTCTTT. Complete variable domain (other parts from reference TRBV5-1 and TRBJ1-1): KAGVTQTPRYLIKTRGQQVTLSCSPISGHRSVSWYQQTPGQGLQFLFEYFSETQRNKGNFPGRFSGRQFSNSRSEMNVSTLELGDSALYLCASSPGPGGSEAFFGQGTRLTVV.

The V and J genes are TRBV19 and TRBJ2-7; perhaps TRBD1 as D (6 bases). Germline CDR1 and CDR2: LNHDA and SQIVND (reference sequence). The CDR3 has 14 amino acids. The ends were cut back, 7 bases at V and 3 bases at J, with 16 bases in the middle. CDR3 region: CASKPFQGYYEQYF. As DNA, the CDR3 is TGTGCCAGTAAGCCTTTTCAGGGGTACTACGAGCAGTACTTC.

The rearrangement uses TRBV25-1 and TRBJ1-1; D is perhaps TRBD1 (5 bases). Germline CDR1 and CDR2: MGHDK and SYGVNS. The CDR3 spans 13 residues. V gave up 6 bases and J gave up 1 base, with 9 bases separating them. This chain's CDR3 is CASRDTENTEAFF. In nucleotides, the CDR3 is TGTGCCAGCAGGGACACGGAGAACACTGAAGCTTTCTTT.

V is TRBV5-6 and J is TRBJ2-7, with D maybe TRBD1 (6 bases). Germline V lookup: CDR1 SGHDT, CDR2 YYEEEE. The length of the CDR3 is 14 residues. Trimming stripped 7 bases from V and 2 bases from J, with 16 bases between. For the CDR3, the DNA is TGTGCCAGCGTCCGGATGAGGGACACCTACGAGCAGTACTTC. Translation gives CASVRMRDTYEQYF. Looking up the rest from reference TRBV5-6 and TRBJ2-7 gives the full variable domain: DAGVTQSPTHLIKTRGQQVTLRCSPKSGHDTVSWYQQALGQGPQFIFQYYEEEERQRGNFPDRFSGHQFPNYSSELNVNALLLGDSALYLCASVRMRDTYEQYFGPGTRLTVT.

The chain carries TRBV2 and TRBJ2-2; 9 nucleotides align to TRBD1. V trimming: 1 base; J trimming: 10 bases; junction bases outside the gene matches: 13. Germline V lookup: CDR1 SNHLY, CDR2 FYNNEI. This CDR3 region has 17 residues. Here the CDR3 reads CASSEGTGTGTLSELFF. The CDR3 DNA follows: TGTGCCAGCAGTGAAGGGACCGGGACAGGGACGCTTTCGGAGCTGTTTTTT.

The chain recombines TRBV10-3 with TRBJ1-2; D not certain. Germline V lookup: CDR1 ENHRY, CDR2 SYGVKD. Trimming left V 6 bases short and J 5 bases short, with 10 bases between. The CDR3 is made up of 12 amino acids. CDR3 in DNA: TGTGCCATCAGGGGGAGGCCTTATGGCTACACCTTC. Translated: CAIRGRPYGYTF.

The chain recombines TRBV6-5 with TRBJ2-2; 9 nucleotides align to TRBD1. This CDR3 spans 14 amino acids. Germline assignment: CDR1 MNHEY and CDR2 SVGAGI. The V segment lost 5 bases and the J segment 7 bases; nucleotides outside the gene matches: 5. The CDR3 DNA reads TGTGCCAGCAGTAATGACAGGGGGAACGGGGAGCTGTTTTTT. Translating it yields CASSNDRGNGELFF.